The 20 T cell receptor beta chains listed next were all sequenced from one sample in a study of control samples from healthy donors and cancer patients. The table came from immunoSEQ multiplex PCR; TCRdb's copy has only in-frame clones and leaves some out. The sample lists over 150,000 clones, 96% seen once, with approximately 1% in the top ten. Sequencing used blood. These receptors were collected from a woman in her twenties or thirties in good health.

This clone was counted once. At one end, the junction sequence differs from germline, possibly due to a read error. This chain joins TRBV29-1 and TRBJ1-2; TRBD1 is a possible D gene (5 bases). The length of the CDR3 is 15 residues. The germline V gene has CDR1 SQVTM and CDR2 ANQGSEA. CDR3 nucleotide sequence: TGCAGCGTTGAAGGGGGCGTTTTAGGCGGTAGTGGCTACACTTTC. Its translation is CSVEGGVLGGSGYTF.

The V call is TRBV5-1, the J call TRBJ1-5, with D perhaps matching TRBD1 (5 bases). This CDR3 comprises 15 residues. Trimming cost V 0 bases and J 5 bases, with 12 bases left between them. The germline gives CDR1 SGHRS, CDR2 YFSETQ. The CDR3 spells CASSLGAGSYQPQHF. As DNA, the CDR3 is TGCGCCAGCAGCTTGGGGGCAGGGAGTTATCAGCCCCAGCATTTT.

This clone appeared a single time. The rearrangement links TRBV4-1 to TRBJ1-1; 8 bases match TRBD1. The CDR3 covers 13 residues. After removal of 6 bases from V and 3 bases from J, the junction contained 3 bases not matched to a gene. From germline, CDR1 is MGHRA and CDR2 YSYEKL. The CDR3 nucleotides read TGCGCCAGCAGATCGACAGGGGACACTGAAGCTTTCTTT. Encoded protein: CASRSTGDTEAFF.

CDR3: CASSLTGTYEQYF. CDR3 coding DNA: TGTGCCAGCAGTTTAACAGGGACCTACGAGCAGTACTTC. V and J are TRBV27 and TRBJ2-7, with D possibly being TRBD1 (6 bases). The germline V gene encodes CDR1 MNHEY and CDR2 SMNVEV (reference sequence). This CDR3 has 13 residues. The ends were cut back, 2 bases at V and 2 bases at J, with 7 bases in the middle.

This rearrangement joins TRBV2 to TRBJ1-2, with D tentatively TRBD1 (5 bases). CDR3 size: 15 residues. Germline-derived CDR1 and CDR2 are SNHLY and FYNNEI. V was pared by 4 bases and J by 1 base, with 13 bases between. CDR3 sequence (DNA): TGTGCCAGCAGTGCTGACAGAAGGAGTAACTATGGCTACACCTTC. This codes for CASSADRRSNYGYTF.

The chain has TRBV7-9 and TRBJ2-6, with D unresolved. Per germline, CDR1 SEHNR and CDR2 FQNEAQ (reference sequence). CDR3 length: 15 residues. The CDR3 spells CARGSESSGANVLTF. Written as DNA, the CDR3 is TGTGCTAGAGGCAGCGAGAGCTCTGGGGCCAACGTCCTGACTTTC.

The chain joins TRBV5-1 to TRBJ1-4; D is undetermined. Germline CDR1 SGHRS, CDR2 YFSETQ. The V end was cut by 0 bases, the J end by 8 bases, with 14 bases between. The CDR3 runs to 15 residues. The CDR3 here is CASSLATGVWEKLFF. The CDR3 DNA follows: TGCGCCAGCAGCTTGGCTACCGGGGTTTGGGAAAAACTGTTTTTT. The full variable domain, completed using reference TRBV5-1 and TRBJ1-4, is KAGVTQTPRYLIKTRGQQVTLSCSPISGHRSVSWYQQTPGQGLQFLFEYFSETQRNKGNFPGRFSGRQFSNSRSEMNVSTLELGDSALYLCASSLATGVWEKLFFGSGTQLSVL.

The chain employs TRBV6-6 and TRBJ2-1, with 15 bases aligning to TRBD2. With 2 bases clipped from V and 7 bases from J, the junction kept 0 bases outside the gene matches. This CDR3 has 15 residues. Germline-derived CDR1 and CDR2 are MNHNY and SVGAGI (reference sequence). CDR3 sequence: CASSYGTSGRNEQFF. In DNA, the CDR3 is TGTGCCAGCAGTTACGGGACTAGCGGGAGGAATGAGCAGTTCTTC.

The chain is built from TRBV5-1 and TRBJ2-4, with D perhaps TRBD2 (6 bases). Germline loops: CDR1 SGHRS, CDR2 YFSETQ. The CDR3 is made up of 17 amino acids. Between the trimmed V and J ends, which lost 0 bases and 3 bases, there was a span of 16 bases. The CDR3 DNA reads as TGCGCCAGCAGCTTGGCTTTCTTGCGGGACGACAAAAACATTCAGTACTTC. This encodes CASSLAFLRDDKNIQYF.

V gene TRBV3-1 (or the pseudogene TRBV3-2) combines with J gene TRBJ1-6; TRBD1 is a possible D gene (5 bases). The CDR3 is 15 amino acids. CDR1 is LGHDT and CDR2 is YNNKEL in the germline V gene (reference sequence). V lost 0 bases, J lost 8 bases, and 11 bases lay in between. Here the CDR3 reads CASSQEPRGHSPLHF. CDR3 nucleotides: TGTGCCAGCAGCCAAGAGCCGAGGGGCCATTCACCCCTCCACTTT.

V is TRBV28 and J is TRBJ2-6; D assignment may be TRBD1 or TRBD2 (6 bases each). The germline V gene has CDR1 MDHEN and CDR2 SYDVKM. V lost 6 bases, J lost 2 bases, and 11 bases lay in between. This CDR3 has 15 amino acids. For the CDR3, the DNA is TGTGCCAGCAGCAAAGGGGGGACTGGGGCCAACGTCCTGACTTTC. Its protein is CASSKGGTGANVLTF. The full variable domain, its missing parts supplied by reference TRBV28 and TRBJ2-6, is DVKVTQSSRYLVKRTGEKVFLECVQDMDHENMFWYRQDPGLGLRLIYFSYDVKMKEKGDIPEGYSVSREKKERFSLILESASTNQTSMYLCASSKGGTGANVLTFGAGSRLTVL.

The chain carries TRBV30 and TRBJ1-4; D gene ambiguous. Trimming took off 7 bases at V and 4 bases at J, with 7 bases between the two ends. The germline V gene has CDR1 GTSNPN and CDR2 SVGIG (reference sequence). This CDR3 contains 11 residues. CDR3 residues: CASRGNEKLFF. For the CDR3, the DNA is TGTGCCTCCCGGGGTAATGAAAAACTGTTTTTT.

The chain uses TRBV27 and TRBJ2-6, with 10 positions matching TRBD1. V shed 6 bases, J shed 3 bases, and the junction held 11 bases outside the gene matches. In germline, CDR1 is MNHEY, CDR2 SMNVEV (reference sequence). CDR3 length: 18 residues. The CDR3 DNA reads as TGTGCCAGCAGGATGACAGGGGGCGCGTTTAGTGGGGCCAACGTCCTGACTTTC. Translation gives CASRMTGGAFSGANVLTF.

The chain uses TRBV11-2 and TRBJ2-3, with 7 bases identical to TRBD2. This CDR3 spans 13 amino acids. J lost 15 bases, V lost 9 bases, and 18 bases had no gene match. From germline, CDR1 is SGHAT and CDR2 FQNNGV. The CDR3 bases are TGTGCCAGTACCCCCGAGGGGCGGGAGCGGCTCTATTTT. Encoded protein: CASTPEGRERLYF.

V usage is TRBV9 and J usage is TRBJ1-4; TRBD1 agrees at 9 bases. This CDR3 comprises 16 residues. V was pared by 3 bases and J by 7 bases, with 10 bases of the junction left unmatched. Germline CDR1 reads SGDLS; CDR2 reads YYNGEE. The CDR3 region has the DNA TGTGCCAGCAGCGACACGGGACAGGGCCCTTCTGAAAAACTGTTTTTT. Amino acids: CASSDTGQGPSEKLFF.

This chain links TRBV5-1 with TRBJ2-7; D unclear. V lost 5 bases, J lost 2 bases, and 11 bases lay in between. There are 13 residues in the CDR3. The germline V gene encodes CDR1 SGHRS and CDR2 YFSETQ. CDR3 region: CASRTDGPYEQYF. Written as DNA, the CDR3 is TGCGCCAGCAGAACGGACGGTCCCTACGAGCAGTACTTC.

The chain joins TRBV24-1 to TRBJ2-7; TRBD1 matches 8 bases. V shed 4 bases, J shed 9 bases, and the junction held 7 bases outside the gene matches. The CDR3 loop spans 13 amino acids. Germline loops: CDR1 KGHDR, CDR2 SFDVKD. The CDR3: CATSDRTGPGQYF. The CDR3 DNA reads as TGTGCCACCAGTGACCGGACAGGGCCAGGGCAGTACTTC.

This clone was detected only once. The CDR3 is CASSWEDNEQFF. In nucleotides, the CDR3 is TGTGCCAGCAGTTGGGAGGACAATGAGCAGTTCTTC. The rearrangement joins TRBV28 to TRBJ2-1, with D tentatively TRBD2 (6 bases). This CDR3 is 12 amino acids long. V lost 4 bases to trimming and J lost 5 bases, with 6 bases between them. Germline CDR1 reads MDHEN; CDR2 reads SYDVKM.

The chain couples TRBV6-6 to TRBJ1-1; D remains unclear. CDR1 and CDR2 from the germline V gene are MNHNY and SVGAGI (reference sequence). Trimming took off 5 bases at V and 8 bases at J, with 9 bases between the two ends. The CDR3 is made up of 11 amino acids. CDR3 sequence (DNA): TGTGCCAGCAGTGTGGTGGGGGAAGCTTTCTTT. Translated: CASSVVGEAFF.

The V gene is TRBV2, the J gene TRBJ1-1, with 9 nucleotides matching TRBD1. The junction had 6 bases not matched to a gene; V was cut back by 2 bases and J by 5 bases. The CDR3 contains 15 residues. Per germline, CDR1 SNHLY and CDR2 FYNNEI. CDR3 bases: TGTGCCAGCAGTGAATTGGGACAGGGAGGGACTGAAGCTTTCTTT. Its translation is CASSELGQGGTEAFF.